Below, one T cell receptor (beta chain) is given with its context. The V gene's germline CDR1 is SGHTA and CDR2 FQGNSA. Trimming stripped 1 base from V and 1 base from J, with 8 bases between. There are 15 residues in the CDR3. Sequencing used immunoSEQ multiplex PCR; TCRdb keeps in-frame clones, though not all of them. Of 40,000 to 50,000 clones listed, about 90% are singletons. This sample is drawn from a study of T cell changes during pregnancy in multiple sclerosis. Sequenced here: CD8+ T cells from peripheral blood mononuclear cells, sampled in the first trimester of pregnancy. The V gene is TRBV7-2, the J gene TRBJ2-1; D remains ambiguous. The clonotype originates from a female donor with multiple sclerosis, enrolled in a pregnancy study. The CDR3 sequence is CASSLVQPSYNEQFF. DNA of the CDR3: TGTGCCAGCAGCTTAGTACAGCCTTCCTACAATGAGCAGTTCTTC.